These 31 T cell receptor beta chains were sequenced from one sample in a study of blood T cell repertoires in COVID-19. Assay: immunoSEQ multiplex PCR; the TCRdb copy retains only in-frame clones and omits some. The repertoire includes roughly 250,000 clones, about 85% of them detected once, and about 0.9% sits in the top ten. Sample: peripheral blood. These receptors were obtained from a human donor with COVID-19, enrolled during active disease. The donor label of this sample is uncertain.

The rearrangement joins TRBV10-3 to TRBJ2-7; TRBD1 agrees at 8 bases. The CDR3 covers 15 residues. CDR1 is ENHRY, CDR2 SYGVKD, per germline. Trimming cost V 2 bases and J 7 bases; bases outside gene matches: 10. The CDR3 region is CAISEEAGGAKEQYF. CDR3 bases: TGTGCCATCAGTGAGGAGGCAGGGGGCGCGAAGGAGCAGTACTTC.

The CDR3 region is CASSLASLAGFYEQYF. Here the CDR3 DNA reads TGTGCCAGCAGCTTAGCGTCACTAGCGGGATTCTACGAGCAGTACTTC. The chain combines TRBV7-9 with TRBJ2-7; 10 bases are a match to TRBD2. The CDR3 extends over 16 amino acids. Germline trimming cut 0 bases from V and 3 bases from J; bases unmatched to any gene: 5. Germline V gene lookup returns CDR1 SEHNR and CDR2 FQNEAQ (reference sequence). Together with reference TRBV7-9 and TRBJ2-7, the CDR3 gives the full variable domain: DTGVSQNPRHKITKRGQNVTFRCDPISEHNRLYWYRQTLGQGPEFLTYFQNEAQLEKSRLLSDRFSAERPKGSFSTLEIQRTEQGDSAMYLCASSLASLAGFYEQYFGPGTRLTVT.

The CDR3 is CASTPLAGNNEQFF. The CDR3 DNA is TGTGCCAGTACCCCACTAGCGGGGAACAATGAGCAGTTCTTC. The chain carries TRBV19 and TRBJ2-1, with 10 bases matching TRBD2. After removal of 7 bases from V and 5 bases from J, the junction contained 5 bases not matched to a gene. The germline V gene encodes CDR1 LNHDA and CDR2 SQIVND (reference sequence). The CDR3 spans 14 residues.

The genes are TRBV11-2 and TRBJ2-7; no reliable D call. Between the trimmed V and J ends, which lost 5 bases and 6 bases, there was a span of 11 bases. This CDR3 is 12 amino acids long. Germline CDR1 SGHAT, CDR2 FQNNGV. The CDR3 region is CASSHINSEQYF. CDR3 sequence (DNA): TGTGCCAGCAGCCATATCAATAGCGAGCAGTACTTC.

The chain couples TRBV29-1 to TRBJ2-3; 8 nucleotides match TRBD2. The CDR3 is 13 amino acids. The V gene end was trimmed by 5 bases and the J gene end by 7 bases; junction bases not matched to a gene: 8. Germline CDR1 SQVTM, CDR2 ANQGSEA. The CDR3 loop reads CSVRLLAENTQYF. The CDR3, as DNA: TGCAGCGTTCGGTTACTAGCGGAGAATACGCAGTATTTT.

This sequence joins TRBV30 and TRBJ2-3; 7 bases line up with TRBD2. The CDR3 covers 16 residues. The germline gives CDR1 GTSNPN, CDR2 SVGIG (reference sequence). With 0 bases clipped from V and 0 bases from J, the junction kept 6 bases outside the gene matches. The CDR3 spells CAWSVRTGGSTDTQYF. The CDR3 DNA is TGTGCCTGGAGTGTACGAACCGGGGGGAGCACAGATACGCAGTATTTT.

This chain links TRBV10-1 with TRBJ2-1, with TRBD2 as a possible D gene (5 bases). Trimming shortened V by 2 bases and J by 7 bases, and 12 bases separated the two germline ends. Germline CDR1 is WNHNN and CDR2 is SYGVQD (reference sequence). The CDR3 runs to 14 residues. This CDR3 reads CASSEQAGLNEQFF. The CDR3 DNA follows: TGCGCCAGCAGTGAGCAGGCGGGTTTAAATGAGCAGTTCTTC.

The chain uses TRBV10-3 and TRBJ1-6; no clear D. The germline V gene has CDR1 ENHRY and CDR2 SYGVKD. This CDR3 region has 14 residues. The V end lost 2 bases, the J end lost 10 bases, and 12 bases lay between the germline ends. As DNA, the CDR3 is TGTGCCATCAGTGAGGGGCCCACCAGGTCACCCCTCCACTTT. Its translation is CAISEGPTRSPLHF.

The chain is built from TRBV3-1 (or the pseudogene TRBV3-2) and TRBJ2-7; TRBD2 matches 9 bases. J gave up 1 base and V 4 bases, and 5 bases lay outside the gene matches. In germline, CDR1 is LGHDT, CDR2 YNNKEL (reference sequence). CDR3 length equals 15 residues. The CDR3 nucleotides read TGTGCCAGCAGCCCGCAGAGCGGGGGGTCCTACGAGCAGTACTTC. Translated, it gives CASSPQSGGSYEQYF.

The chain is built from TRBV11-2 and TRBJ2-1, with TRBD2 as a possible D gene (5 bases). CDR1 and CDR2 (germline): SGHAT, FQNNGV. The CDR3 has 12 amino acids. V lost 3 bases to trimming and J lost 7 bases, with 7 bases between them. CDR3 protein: CASSFTRNEQFF. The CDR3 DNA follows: TGTGCCAGCAGCTTCACTAGAAATGAGCAGTTCTTC.

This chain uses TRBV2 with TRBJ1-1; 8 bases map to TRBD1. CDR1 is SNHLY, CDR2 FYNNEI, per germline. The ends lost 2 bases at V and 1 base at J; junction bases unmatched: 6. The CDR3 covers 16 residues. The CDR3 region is CASSEIRGQANTEAFF. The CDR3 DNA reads TGTGCCAGCAGTGAAATCCGGGGACAGGCGAACACTGAAGCTTTCTTT.

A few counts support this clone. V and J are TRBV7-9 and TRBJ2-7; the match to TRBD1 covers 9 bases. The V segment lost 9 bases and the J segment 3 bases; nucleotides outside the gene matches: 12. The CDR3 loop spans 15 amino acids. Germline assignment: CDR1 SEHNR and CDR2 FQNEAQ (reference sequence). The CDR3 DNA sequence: TGTGCCAGTCCCCCCGGGGACAGGGTAATCTACGAGCAGTACTTC. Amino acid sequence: CASPPGDRVIYEQYF.

The DNA of the CDR3 is TGTGCCAGCAGCTTAGGACAGAACTATGGCTACACCTTC. As protein: CASSLGQNYGYTF. This chain joins TRBV7-3 and TRBJ1-2; D may be TRBD1 (6 bases). The V end lost 2 bases, the J end lost 2 bases, and 6 bases lay between the germline ends. Germline lookup yields CDR1 SGHTA and CDR2 FQGTGA. CDR3 size: 13 residues.

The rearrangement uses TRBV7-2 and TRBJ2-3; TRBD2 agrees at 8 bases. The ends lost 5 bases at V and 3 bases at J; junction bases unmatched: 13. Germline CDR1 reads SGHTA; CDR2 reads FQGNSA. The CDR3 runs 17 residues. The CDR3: CASSAQRPGLVTDTQYF. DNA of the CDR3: TGTGCCAGCAGCGCCCAGAGGCCGGGACTAGTAACAGATACGCAGTATTTT.

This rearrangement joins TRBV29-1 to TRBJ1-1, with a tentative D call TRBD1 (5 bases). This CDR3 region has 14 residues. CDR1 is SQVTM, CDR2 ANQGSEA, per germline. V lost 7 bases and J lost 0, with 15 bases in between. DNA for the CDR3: TGCAGCGGGCGGGACGGAGCCTTGAACACTGAAGCTTTCTTT. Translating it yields CSGRDGALNTEAFF.

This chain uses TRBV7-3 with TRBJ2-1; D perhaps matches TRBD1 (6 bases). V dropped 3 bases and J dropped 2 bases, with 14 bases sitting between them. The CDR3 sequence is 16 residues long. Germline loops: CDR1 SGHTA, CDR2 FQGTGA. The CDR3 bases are TGTGCCAGCAGCTTTCAGGGGTCGGGGCCCTACAATGAGCAGTTCTTC. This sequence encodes CASSFQGSGPYNEQFF.

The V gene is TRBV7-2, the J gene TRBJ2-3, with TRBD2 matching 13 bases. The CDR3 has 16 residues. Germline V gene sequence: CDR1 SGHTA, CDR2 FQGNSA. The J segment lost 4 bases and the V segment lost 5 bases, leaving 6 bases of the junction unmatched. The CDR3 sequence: CASSPGLAGEADTQYF. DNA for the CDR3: TGTGCCAGCAGCCCTGGACTAGCGGGAGAGGCAGATACGCAGTATTTT.

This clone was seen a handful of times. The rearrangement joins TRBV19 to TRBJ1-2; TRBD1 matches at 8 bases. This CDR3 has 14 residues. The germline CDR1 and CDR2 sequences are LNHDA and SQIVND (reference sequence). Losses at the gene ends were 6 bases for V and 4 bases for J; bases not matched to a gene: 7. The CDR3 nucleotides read TGTGCCAGTAGGTTCGGGACAGGCCTCTATGGCTACACCTTC. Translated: CASRFGTGLYGYTF.

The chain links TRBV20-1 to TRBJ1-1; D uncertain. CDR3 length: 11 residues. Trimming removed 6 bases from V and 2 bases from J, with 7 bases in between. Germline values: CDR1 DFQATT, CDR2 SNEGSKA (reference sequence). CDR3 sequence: CSAGFNTEAFF. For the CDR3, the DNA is TGCAGTGCGGGCTTTAACACTGAAGCTTTCTTT.

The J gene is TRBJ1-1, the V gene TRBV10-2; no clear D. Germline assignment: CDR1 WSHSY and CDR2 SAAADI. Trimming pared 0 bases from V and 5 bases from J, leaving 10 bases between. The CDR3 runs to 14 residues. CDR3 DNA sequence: TGCGCCAGCAGTGAGTCGCCCCAGAGGACTGAAGCTTTCTTT. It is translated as CASSESPQRTEAFF.

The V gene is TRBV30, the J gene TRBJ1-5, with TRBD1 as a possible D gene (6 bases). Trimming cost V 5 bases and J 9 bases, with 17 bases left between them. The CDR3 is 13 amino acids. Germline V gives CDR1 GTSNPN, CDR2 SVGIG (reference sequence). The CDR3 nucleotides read TGTGCCTGGGGGGGCAGGGGAGATAGGCCCCAGCATTTT. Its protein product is CAWGGRGDRPQHF.

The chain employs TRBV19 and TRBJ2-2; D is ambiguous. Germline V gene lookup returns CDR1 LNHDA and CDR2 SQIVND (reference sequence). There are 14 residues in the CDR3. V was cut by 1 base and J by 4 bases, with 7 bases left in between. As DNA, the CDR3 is TGTGCCAGTAGTATAGGGCCCTTCACCGGGGAGCTGTTTTTT. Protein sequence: CASSIGPFTGELFF.

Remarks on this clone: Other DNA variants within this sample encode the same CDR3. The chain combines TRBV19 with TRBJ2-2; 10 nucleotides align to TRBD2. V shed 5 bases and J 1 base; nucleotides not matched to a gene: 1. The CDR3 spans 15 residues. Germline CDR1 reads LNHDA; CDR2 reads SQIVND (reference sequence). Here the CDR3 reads CASSRTSGNTGELFF. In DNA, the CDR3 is TGTGCCAGTAGTCGGACTAGCGGGAACACCGGGGAGCTGTTTTTT. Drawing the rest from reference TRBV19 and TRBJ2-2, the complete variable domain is DGGITQSPKYLFRKEGQNVTLSCEQNLNHDAMYWYRQDPGQGLRLIYYSQIVNDFQKGDIAEGYSVSREKKESFPLTVTSAQKNPTAFYLCASSRTSGNTGELFFGEGSRLTVL.

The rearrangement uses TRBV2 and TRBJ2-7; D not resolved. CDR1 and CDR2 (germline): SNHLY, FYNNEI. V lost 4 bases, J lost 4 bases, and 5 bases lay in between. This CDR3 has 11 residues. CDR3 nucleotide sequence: TGTGCCAGCAGTGTGCGGTACGAGCAGTACTTC. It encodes CASSVRYEQYF. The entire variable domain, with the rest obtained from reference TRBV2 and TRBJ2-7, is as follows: EPEVTQTPSHQVTQMGQEVILRCVPISNHLYFYWYRQILGQKVEFLVSFYNNEISEKSEIFDDQFSVERPDGSNFTLKIRSTKLEDSAMYFCASSVRYEQYFGPGTRLTVT.

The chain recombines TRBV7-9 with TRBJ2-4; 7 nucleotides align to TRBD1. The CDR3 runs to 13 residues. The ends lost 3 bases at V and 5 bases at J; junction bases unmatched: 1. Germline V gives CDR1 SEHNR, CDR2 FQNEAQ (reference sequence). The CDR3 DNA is TGTGCCAGCAGCTTCACAGGGGAAAACATTCAGTACTTC. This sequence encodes CASSFTGENIQYF.

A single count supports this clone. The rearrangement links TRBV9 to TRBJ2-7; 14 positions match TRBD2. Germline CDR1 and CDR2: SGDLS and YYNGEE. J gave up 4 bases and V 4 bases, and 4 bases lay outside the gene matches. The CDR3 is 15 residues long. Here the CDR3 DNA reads TGTGCCAGCAGCCCGGGACTAGCGGGAGCTTACGAGCAGTACTTC. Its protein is CASSPGLAGAYEQYF.

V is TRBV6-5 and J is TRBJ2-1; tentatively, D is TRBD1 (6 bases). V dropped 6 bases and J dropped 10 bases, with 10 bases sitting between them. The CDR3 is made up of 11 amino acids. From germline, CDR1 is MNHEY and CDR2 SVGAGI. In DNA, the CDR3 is TGTGCCAGCAGCCTCGACAGGGAGCAGTTCTTC. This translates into CASSLDREQFF.

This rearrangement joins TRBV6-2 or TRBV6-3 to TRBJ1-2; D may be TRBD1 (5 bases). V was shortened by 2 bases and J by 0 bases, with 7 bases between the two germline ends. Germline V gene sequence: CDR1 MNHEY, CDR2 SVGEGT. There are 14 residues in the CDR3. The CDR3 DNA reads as TGTGCCAGCAGTTACCTCAGGGCTAACTATGGCTACACCTTC. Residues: CASSYLRANYGYTF.

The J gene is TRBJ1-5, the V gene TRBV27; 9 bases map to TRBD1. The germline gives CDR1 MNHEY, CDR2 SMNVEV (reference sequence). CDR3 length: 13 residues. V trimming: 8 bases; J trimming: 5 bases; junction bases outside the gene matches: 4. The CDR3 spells CASCRTGDQPQHF. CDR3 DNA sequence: TGTGCCAGCTGCAGGACAGGGGATCAGCCCCAGCATTTT.

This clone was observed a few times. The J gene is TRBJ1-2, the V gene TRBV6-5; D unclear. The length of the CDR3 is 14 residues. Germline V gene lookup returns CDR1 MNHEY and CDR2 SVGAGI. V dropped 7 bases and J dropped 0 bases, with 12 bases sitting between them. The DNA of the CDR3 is TGTGCCAGCAACCAACGGGGTGCTAACTATGGCTACACCTTC. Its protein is CASNQRGANYGYTF.

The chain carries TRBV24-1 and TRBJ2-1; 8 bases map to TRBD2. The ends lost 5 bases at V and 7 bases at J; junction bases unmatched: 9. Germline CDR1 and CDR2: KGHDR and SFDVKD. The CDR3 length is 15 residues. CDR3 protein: CATSATSGVSNEQFF. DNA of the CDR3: TGTGCCACCAGTGCAACTAGCGGCGTTAGTAATGAGCAGTTCTTC.